This entry lists 2 T cell receptor beta chains sequenced from one sample in a study of T cell responses to AZD1222 COVID-19 vaccine. TCRdb keeps only in-frame clones here, not all; method: immunoSEQ multiplex PCR. The table shows over 60,000 clones, with about 80% occurring only once. Here the sequenced sample was peripheral blood, taken 28 days after the second AZD1222 dose. The receptors were gathered from an adult who received the AZD1222 COVID-19 vaccine.

The chain uses TRBV18 and TRBJ1-5; no clear D. The germline V gene encodes CDR1 KGHSH and CDR2 LQKENI. V lost 6 bases, J lost 0 bases, and 9 bases lay in between. The CDR3 is made up of 14 amino acids. CDR3 in DNA: TGTGCCAGCTCCCCTCCGGGTAGCAATCAGCCCCAGCATTTT. Translating it yields CASSPPGSNQPQHF.

The chain uses TRBV29-1 and TRBJ2-7; possibly TRBD2 for D (6 bases). Germline values: CDR1 SQVTM, CDR2 ANQGSEA. With 3 bases removed from V and 3 bases from J, the gap between germline ends came to 9 bases. This CDR3 is built from 12 residues. The CDR3 region has the DNA TGCAGCGTTGATCAGGGAGGCTACGAGCAGTACTTC. Its protein is CSVDQGGYEQYF.